Listed below are T cell receptor beta chains from one sample, sequenced in a study of T cell changes during pregnancy in multiple sclerosis. Produced via immunoSEQ multiplex PCR; TCRdb's table is partial and in-frame only. The data contain 38,000 or so clones, 90% of them seen just once; the ten biggest clones take up more than 0.5%. The starting material was CD4+ T cells from peripheral blood mononuclear cells, obtained in the second trimester of pregnancy. The receptors derive from a female donor with multiple sclerosis, enrolled in a pregnancy study. Both conserved end residues are trimmed from each CDR3.

V gene	J gene	CDR3 protein
TRBV19	TRBJ1-3	ASLPPRGSGNTIY
TRBV19	TRBJ2-1	ASSTLSGGGPYNEQF
TRBV7-9	TRBJ1-1	ASSPSGGLGNTEAF
TRBV6-4	TRBJ2-3	ASSYTGASTDTQY
TRBV27	TRBJ2-7	ASSLLAGVEYEQY
TRBV28	TRBJ1-1	ASRPAGQGADEAF
TRBV5-6	TRBJ2-7	ASSFQTYEQY
TRBV23-1	TRBJ2-7	ASSQSQLRLAGDSYEQY
TRBV6-5	TRBJ2-7	ASSGTETYEQY
TRBV7-6	TRBJ2-1	ASSLAAGGHNEQF
TRBV6-4	TRBJ2-1	ASSGVAGGPLEQF
TRBV28	TRBJ2-2	ASSLSNYGGELF
TRBV12-5	TRBJ2-1	ASGFSDREKKF
TRBV5-1	TRBJ2-3	ASMSGYITDTQY